These T cell receptor beta chains were read from a single sample in a study of spatial heterogeneity in lung cancer. TCRdb reprocessed the 5' RACE reads via MiXCR and lists one record per CDR3 protein. Among 110,000 or so distinct CDR3 sequences listed, 10% to 13% were seen once. Sequenced material: PBMCs, taken at follow-up. Source of these receptors: a female donor with early-stage non-small cell lung cancer. Both conserved end residues are part of each CDR3. D genes are given only for firm matches. A row's size may be missing; if present it is once, few, many or a size class.

D: .; J: TRBJ1-1; size: few; V: TRBV7-8; CDR3: CASSLVAGNTEAFF; DNA: TGTGCCAGCAGCTTAGTGGCAGGGAACACTGAAGCTTTCTTT
D: TRBD1; J: TRBJ2-7; size: .; V: TRBV10-3; CDR3: CAIGQGAYEQYF; DNA: TGTGCCATAGGACAGGGCGCCTACGAGCAGTACTTC
D: TRBD2; J: TRBJ2-5; size: many; V: TRBV3-1; CDR3: CASSRLANQETQYF; DNA: TGTGCCAGCAGCCGACTAGCGAACCAAGAGACCCAGTACTTC
D: .; J: TRBJ1-5; size: many; V: TRBV20-1; CDR3: CSASFVRGFGQPQHF; DNA: TGCAGTGCTAGTTTCGTTAGAGGGTTCGGTCAGCCCCAGCATTTT
D: TRBD2; J: TRBJ2-1; size: .; V: TRBV9; CDR3: CASSVGGTRKSEQFF; DNA: TGTGCCAGCAGCGTAGGAGGGACTAGGAAGAGTGAGCAGTTCTTC
D: .; J: TRBJ1-1; size: few; V: TRBV20-1; CDR3: CSAKKLTVLGVAFF; DNA: TGCAGTGCTAAAAAATTGACAGTTCTCGGGGTAGCTTTCTTT
D: .; J: TRBJ2-5; size: .; V: TRBV6-1; CDR3: CASSEALLQGVQETQYF; DNA: TGTGCCAGCAGTGAAGCGCTTCTTCAGGGAGTCCAAGAGACCCAGTACTTC
D: .; J: TRBJ1-2; size: .; V: TRBV30; CDR3: CALIRTVNYGYTF; DNA: TGTGCCTTAATTCGGACAGTTAACTATGGCTACACCTTC
D: .; J: TRBJ2-7; size: few; V: TRBV28; CDR3: CASSPRGAITYEQYF; DNA: TGTGCCAGCAGTCCCCGCGGTGCCATTACCTACGAGCAGTACTTC
D: .; J: TRBJ1-1; size: few; V: TRBV11-2; CDR3: CASGSQKYTEAFF; DNA: TGTGCCAGCGGTTCACAGAAATACACTGAAGCTTTCTTT
D: .; J: TRBJ1-1; size: few; V: TRBV5-1; CDR3: CASSLVRESTEAFF; DNA: TGCGCCAGCAGCTTGGTGAGGGAGAGCACTGAAGCTTTCTTT
D: .; J: TRBJ1-1; size: .; V: TRBV28; CDR3: CASSRGQKNTEAFF; DNA: TGTGCCAGCAGTCGGGGACAAAAGAACACTGAAGCTTTCTTT
D: TRBD2; J: TRBJ2-3; size: few; V: TRBV28; CDR3: CASSPGLARTDTQYF; DNA: TGTGCCAGCAGTCCGGGACTAGCCCGCACAGATACGCAGTATTTT
D: TRBD1; J: TRBJ1-1; size: many; V: TRBV6-6; CDR3: CASSYQDRTNTEAFF; DNA: TGTGCCAGCAGTTACCAGGACAGGACGAACACTGAAGCTTTCTTT
D: TRBD2; J: TRBJ2-3; size: few; V: TRBV29-1; CDR3: CSVDGGASGLTDTQYF; DNA: TGCAGCGTTGACGGTGGGGCTAGCGGGCTGACAGATACGCAGTATTTT
D: TRBD1; J: TRBJ1-2; size: few; V: TRBV28; CDR3: CASSFSGGGNYGYTF; DNA: TGTGCCAGCAGTTTCTCAGGGGGCGGCAACTATGGCTACACCTTC
D: TRBD2; J: TRBJ2-1; size: few; V: TRBV2; CDR3: CATEAPLAGGPYQFF; DNA: TGTGCCACCGAGGCCCCACTAGCGGGAGGCCCATACCAGTTCTTC
D: .; J: TRBJ2-3; size: .; V: TRBV29-1; CDR3: CSVNVPGKSTDTQYF; DNA: TGCAGCGTTAACGTACCCGGGAAGAGCACAGATACGCAGTATTTT
D: TRBD2; J: TRBJ2-1; size: few; V: TRBV7-2; CDR3: CASSTGTSRYNEQFF; DNA: TGTGCCAGCAGCACAGGGACTAGCCGCTACAATGAGCAGTTCTTC
D: .; J: TRBJ2-5; size: few; V: TRBV20-1; CDR3: CSAGPGTFKETQYF; DNA: TGCAGTGCTGGACCCGGGACTTTCAAAGAGACCCAGTACTTC
D: TRBD2; J: TRBJ2-2; size: .; V: TRBV11-2; CDR3: CASSSRERELFF; DNA: TGTGCCAGCAGCTCGCGGGAGAGGGAGCTGTTTTTT
D: TRBD1; J: TRBJ1-2; size: .; V: TRBV5-8; CDR3: CASSSNRDRPRGYTF; DNA: TGTGCCAGCAGCTCAAATCGGGACAGGCCGCGGGGCTACACCTTC
D: .; J: TRBJ2-2; size: few; V: TRBV7-2; CDR3: CASSLSAGPRSTGELFF; DNA: TGTGCCAGCAGCTTAAGTGCAGGGCCCAGGAGCACCGGGGAGCTGTTTTTT
D: TRBD1; J: TRBJ2-6; size: .; V: TRBV28; CDR3: CASSRDRAQGGANVLTF; DNA: TGTGCCAGCAGCCGCGACAGGGCACAAGGTGGGGCCAACGTCCTGACTTTC
D: TRBD2; J: TRBJ2-2; size: few; V: TRBV18; CDR3: CASSPPAGGGTGELFF; DNA: TGTGCCAGCTCACCACCAGCGGGAGGGGGCACCGGGGAGCTGTTTTTT
D: .; J: TRBJ1-4; size: .; V: TRBV29-1; CDR3: CSVVATGSEKLFF; DNA: TGCAGCGTTGTGGCGACAGGATCCGAAAAACTGTTTTTT
D: .; J: TRBJ1-1; size: many; V: TRBV29-1; CDR3: CSVDRSEAFF; DNA: TGCAGCGTTGACAGAAGTGAAGCTTTCTTT
D: .; J: TRBJ2-1; size: few; V: TRBV20-1; CDR3: CSAKSASLHEQFF; DNA: TGCAGTGCTAAGTCGGCTAGCCTGCATGAGCAGTTCTTC
D: .; J: TRBJ2-5; size: .; V: TRBV3-1; CDR3: CASSLDYQETQYF; DNA: TGTGCCAGCAGCCTCGACTACCAAGAGACCCAGTACTTC